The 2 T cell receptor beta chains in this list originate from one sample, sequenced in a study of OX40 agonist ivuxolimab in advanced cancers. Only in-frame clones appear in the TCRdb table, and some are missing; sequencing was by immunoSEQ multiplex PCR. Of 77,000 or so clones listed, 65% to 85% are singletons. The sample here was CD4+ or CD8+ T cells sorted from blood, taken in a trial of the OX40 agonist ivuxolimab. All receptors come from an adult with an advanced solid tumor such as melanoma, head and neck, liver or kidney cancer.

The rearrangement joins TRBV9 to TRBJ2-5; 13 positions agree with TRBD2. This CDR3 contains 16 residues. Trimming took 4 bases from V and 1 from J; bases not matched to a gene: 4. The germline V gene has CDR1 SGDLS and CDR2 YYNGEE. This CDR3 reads CASSIGTSGIQETQYF. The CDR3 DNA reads TGTGCCAGCAGCATCGGGACTAGCGGGATCCAAGAGACCCAGTACTTC.

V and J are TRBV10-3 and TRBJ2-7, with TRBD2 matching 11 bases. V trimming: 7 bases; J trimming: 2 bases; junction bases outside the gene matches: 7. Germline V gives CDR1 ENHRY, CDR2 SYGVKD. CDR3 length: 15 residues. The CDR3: CAIMSTSGTTYEQYF. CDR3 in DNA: TGTGCCATCATGTCGACTAGCGGGACCACCTACGAGCAGTACTTC.